This passage covers 13 T cell receptor beta chains from one sample sequenced in a study of human T cells and chemical hapten exposure. Described time point: healthy volunteer bleed at 2 weeks. The total RNA was obtained from whole blood that was not fractionated. TCRdb re-called the RACE reads through MiXCR, storing one row per CDR3 protein. The sample consists of 100,000 to 150,000 distinct CDR3 sequences, 9% to 10% of them appearing once. Sample: whole blood. These receptors were collected from a male donor in good health. Some clones in this sample may be carry-over from other donors' samples.

This clonotype occurred many times. CDR3 in amino acids: CASSLAGAQRGQPQHF. The CDR3 DNA reads as TGTGCCAGCAGCTTAGCTGGGGCGCAAAGGGGTCAGCCCCAGCATTTT. The chain has TRBV7-8 and TRBJ1-5, with a tentative D call TRBD1 (5 bases). Deletions cut 0 bases from V and 6 bases from J, with 15 bases between. Germline V CDR1 and CDR2: SGHVS, FQNEAQ. CDR3 length equals 16 residues.

Written as DNA, the CDR3 is TGTGCCAGCACGGACGCCTCCTCCTACGAGCAGTACTTC. Its protein product is CASTDASSYEQYF. The chain uses TRBV6-5 and TRBJ2-7; D unclear. The CDR3 sequence is 13 residues long. CDR1 is MNHEY and CDR2 is SVGAGI in the germline V gene. V shed 7 bases and J shed 0 bases, with 10 bases lying between them.

For this clonotype: A read error is possible here, since a much larger clone lies one base away. The chain employs TRBV6-5 and TRBJ1-6; tentatively, D is TRBD1 (5 bases). Germline V gene data show CDR1 as MNHEY and CDR2 as SVGAGI. The CDR3 has 13 amino acids. The CDR3 nucleotides are TGTACCAGCAGTGGCAGGGTGAATTCACCCCTCCACTTT. Translated, it gives CTSSGRVNSPLHF.

The chain has TRBV20-1 and TRBJ1-6; D unresolved. CDR1 DFQATT and CDR2 SNEGSKA come from the germline V gene (reference sequence). V was cut by 3 bases and J by 5 bases, with 17 bases left in between. The CDR3 contains 16 residues. CDR3 sequence: CSARNGSPLNNSPLHF. For the CDR3, the DNA is TGCAGTGCTAGGAACGGGTCTCCCCTGAATAATTCACCCCTCCACTTT.

This rearrangement joins TRBV5-4 to TRBJ2-2; D gene ambiguous. Between the trimmed V and J ends, which lost 2 bases and 2 bases, there was a span of 7 bases. There are 14 residues in the CDR3. Germline V gene lookup returns CDR1 SGHNT and CDR2 YYREEE (reference sequence). CDR3 coding DNA: TGTGCCAGCAGCTTCCCCCCAAACACCGGGGAGCTGTTTTTT. It specifies CASSFPPNTGELFF.

This clonotype was counted many times. The V gene is TRBV6-5, the J gene TRBJ2-7, with 7 bases that match TRBD1. This CDR3 has 13 amino acids. V trimming: 10 bases; J trimming: 2 bases; junction bases outside the gene matches: 8. Germline CDR1 is MNHEY and CDR2 is SVGAGI. In nucleotides, the CDR3 is TGTGCCACCACCCCCGGGACAGCCTACGAGCAGTACTTC. Translating gives CATTPGTAYEQYF.

This chain connects TRBV29-1 to TRBJ2-7; 9 nucleotides agree with TRBD1. Germline CDR1 reads SQVTM; CDR2 reads ANQGSEA. V shed 0 bases and J 3 bases; nucleotides not matched to a gene: 6. CDR3 length: 15 amino acids. The CDR3 here is CSVEDYNRGHYEQYF. The CDR3 nucleotides read TGCAGCGTTGAAGATTATAACAGGGGGCACTACGAGCAGTACTTC.

The chain links TRBV4-2 to TRBJ2-7; D is perhaps TRBD2 (6 bases). The CDR3 has 16 amino acids. Germline values: CDR1 LGHNA, CDR2 YNFKEQ. Trimming shortened V by 3 bases and J by 2 bases, and 17 bases separated the two germline ends. The CDR3, as DNA: TGTGCCAGCAGCCACCAGACGGGGGATAGAGCCTACGAGCAGTACTTC. Translated: CASSHQTGDRAYEQYF.

The chain is built from TRBV10-3 and TRBJ2-2; TRBD2 matches at 7 bases. From germline, CDR1 is ENHRY and CDR2 SYGVKD. The CDR3 covers 15 residues. After removal of 2 bases from V and 4 bases from J, the junction contained 4 bases not matched to a gene. DNA for the CDR3: TGTGCCATCAGTGAGCCCACTAGCGCCACCGGGGAGCTGTTTTTT. Protein sequence: CAISEPTSATGELFF.

This clonotype has just a few counts. The chain employs TRBV21-1 and TRBJ2-2; TRBD2, the table's D call, lacks a check against the DNA. TRBV21-1 is deemed a pseudogene. There are 17 residues in the CDR3. CDR3 protein: CASSKAKRGEGTGELFF. The CDR3 region has the DNA TGTGCCAGCAGCAAAGCGAAGAGGGGGGAGGGGACCGGGGAGCTGTTTTTT.

There are many counts of this clonotype. The J gene is TRBJ1-3, the V gene TRBV6-5, with 7 nucleotides matching TRBD1. CDR1 is MNHEY and CDR2 is SVGAGI in the germline V gene. This CDR3 has 17 residues. Trimming at V came to 5 bases and at J to 0 bases, leaving 10 bases not matched to a gene. CDR3 coding DNA: TGTGCCAGCAGTCACCTACAGGGGTTAAACTCTGGAAACACCATATATTTT. This gives the protein CASSHLQGLNSGNTIYF.

This chain uses TRBV2 with TRBJ2-7; D is ambiguous. Germline loops: CDR1 SNHLY, CDR2 FYNNEI. This CDR3 contains 11 residues. V shed 9 bases and J shed 7 bases, with 13 bases lying between them. CDR3 DNA: TGTGCCAGTTTATCCCTATGGGAGCAGTACTTC. Residues: CASLSLWEQYF.

V and J are TRBV5-5 and TRBJ2-3, with D perhaps TRBD2 (5 bases). The germline V gene encodes CDR1 SGHKS and CDR2 YYEKEE (reference sequence). The CDR3 spans 14 residues. V was cut by 1 base and J by 2 bases, with 8 bases left in between. The CDR3 DNA sequence: TGTGCCAGCAGCTTGTCGGGGATCACAGATACGCAGTATTTT. As protein: CASSLSGITDTQYF.